These 30 T cell receptor beta chains share one sample of origin, sequenced in a study of cytomegalovirus exposure and HLA in healthy donors. TCRdb keeps only in-frame clones here, not all; method: immunoSEQ multiplex PCR. The sample holds approximately 300,000 clones, 86% seen once. Sequenced: PBMCs. These receptors were obtained from a woman under 30 in good health and CMV-seronegative.

The rearrangement links TRBV12-1 to TRBJ1-2. TRBV12-1 corresponds to a pseudogene. There are 15 residues in the CDR3. The CDR3, as DNA: TGTGCCAGCAGCCACCAAGTCCCGGGGGACTATGGCTACACCTTC. Protein product: CASSHQVPGDYGYTF.

This clone was counted a single time. The chain is built from TRBV6-1 and TRBJ2-1, with TRBD2 identical over 10 bases. The germline V gene encodes CDR1 MNHNS and CDR2 SASEGT. The trim removed 7 bases at V and 8 bases at J, leaving 8 bases unmatched. This CDR3 comprises 14 residues. The CDR3 DNA reads TGTGCCAGCACCCCGGGACTAGCGTCCGATGAGCAGTTCTTC. Protein: CASTPGLASDEQFF.

This chain joins TRBV9 and TRBJ1-1; tentatively, D is TRBD1 (5 bases). The CDR3 runs 15 residues. Looked up from germline, CDR1 is SGDLS and CDR2 is YYNGEE. V lost 0 bases to trimming and J lost 4 bases, with 13 bases between them. Here the CDR3 reads CASSVEGVRGTEAFF. The CDR3 DNA sequence: TGTGCCAGCAGCGTAGAGGGTGTAAGGGGCACTGAAGCTTTCTTT.

The chain carries TRBV5-1 and TRBJ1-2, with 9 bases identical to TRBD1. Germline CDR1 and CDR2: SGHRS and YFSETQ. Losses at the gene ends were 6 bases for V and 7 bases for J; bases not matched to a gene: 10. CDR3 length equals 14 residues. This CDR3 is CASNPTGGASGYTF. For the CDR3, the DNA is TGCGCCAGCAATCCAACAGGGGGCGCATCTGGCTACACCTTC.

V and J are TRBV23-1 and TRBJ2-7, with a tentative D call TRBD2 (5 bases). TRBV23-1 is annotated as an ORF whose role is uncertain. The CDR3 covers 10 residues. Trimming stripped 6 bases from V and 7 bases from J, with 7 bases between. CDR3 in amino acids: CASSPGEQYF. The CDR3 nucleotides read TGCGCCAGCAGCCCGGGAGAGCAGTACTTC.

This chain joins TRBV6-1 and TRBJ1-2; 9 bases are a match to TRBD1. The CDR3 extends over 16 amino acids. The J segment lost 1 base and the V segment lost 0 bases, leaving 3 bases of the junction unmatched. Germline CDR1 and CDR2: MNHNS and SASEGT. This CDR3 is CASSEALGQGNYGYTF. The CDR3 DNA sequence: TGTGCCAGCAGTGAAGCATTGGGACAGGGTAACTATGGCTACACCTTC.

The V call is TRBV4-3, the J call TRBJ2-2; D is unclear. CDR3 length: 14 amino acids. The V end lost 0 bases, the J end lost 7 bases, and 9 bases lay between the germline ends. Germline assignment: CDR1 LGHNA and CDR2 YSLEER. In nucleotides, the CDR3 is TGCGCCAGCAGCCAAGATCAATCGGTCGGGGAGCTGTTTTTT. Translated, it gives CASSQDQSVGELFF.

V and J are TRBV6-1 and TRBJ1-2; D may be TRBD1 (6 bases). Germline lookup yields CDR1 MNHNS and CDR2 SASEGT. Between the trimmed V and J ends, which lost 5 bases and 2 bases, there was a span of 15 bases. This CDR3 has 15 amino acids. The CDR3 protein is CASSKSIDRNYGYTF. The CDR3 nucleotides read TGTGCCAGCAGTAAAAGCATCGACAGGAACTATGGCTACACCTTC.

The chain couples TRBV28 to TRBJ2-5, with 7 bases matching TRBD2. V gave up 1 base and J gave up 5 bases; unmatched junction bases: 10. Germline lookup yields CDR1 MDHEN and CDR2 SYDVKM. The CDR3 loop spans 16 amino acids. CDR3 coding DNA: TGTGCCAGCAGTTTATTGCGGGAGAGATTTGGGGAGACCCAGTACTTC. This gives the protein CASSLLRERFGETQYF.

This clone was counted a few times. Other nucleotide sequences in the sample specify the same CDR3. This chain connects TRBV6-5 to TRBJ2-1; TRBD2 aligns across 8 bases. Germline values: CDR1 MNHEY, CDR2 SVGAGI. Losses at the gene ends were 6 bases for V and 0 bases for J; bases not matched to a gene: 4. The CDR3 has 15 residues. Written as DNA, the CDR3 is TGTGCCAGCAGCCCGAGCGGGAGCTCCTACAATGAGCAGTTCTTC. Translated, it gives CASSPSGSSYNEQFF.

CDR3 protein: CASSLAGASYNEQFF. CDR3 DNA sequence: TGTGCCAGCAGTTTAGCGGGAGCTTCCTACAATGAGCAGTTCTTC. This chain links TRBV2 with TRBJ2-1; 9 bases align to TRBD2. With V trimmed by 5 bases and J by 1 base, 3 bases remained unmatched. The CDR3 covers 15 residues. From germline, CDR1 is SNHLY and CDR2 FYNNEI.

The rearrangement links TRBV6-6 to TRBJ1-1; D gene ambiguous. The CDR3 is 13 residues long. V was shortened by 2 bases and J by 2 bases, with 6 bases between the two germline ends. Germline lookup yields CDR1 MNHNY and CDR2 SVGAGI (reference sequence). The CDR3 coding sequence is TGTGCCAGCAGTTACGAGGTTAACACTGAAGCTTTCTTT. Translated: CASSYEVNTEAFF.

This chain links TRBV6-1 with TRBJ1-3, with D possibly matching TRBD1 (6 bases). CDR3 size: 16 residues. CDR1 and CDR2 from the germline V gene are MNHNS and SASEGT. Between the trimmed V and J ends, which lost 4 bases and 3 bases, there was a span of 16 bases. CDR3 loop: CASSVGGAQSGNTIYF. The CDR3 nucleotides read TGTGCCAGCAGTGTTGGGGGGGCCCAGAGTGGAAACACCATATATTTT.

J is TRBJ2-7 and V is TRBV18; 11 bases fit TRBD1. Germline loops: CDR1 KGHSH, CDR2 LQKENI. V shed 2 bases and J 7 bases; nucleotides not matched to a gene: 7. The CDR3 extends over 15 amino acids. The CDR3 here is CASSPIGQGAGEQYF. Written as DNA, the CDR3 is TGTGCCAGCTCACCAATAGGACAGGGGGCGGGTGAGCAGTACTTC.

The V and J genes are TRBV27 and TRBJ2-1; 14 bases agree with TRBD2. The J segment lost 14 bases and the V segment lost 5 bases, leaving 8 bases of the junction unmatched. From germline, CDR1 is MNHEY and CDR2 SMNVEV (reference sequence). The CDR3 has 14 amino acids. CDR3 region: CASSLTRTSGRKFF. The CDR3 DNA is TGTGCCAGCAGTCTGACGCGGACTAGCGGGAGGAAGTTCTTC.

The chain employs TRBV6-6 and TRBJ2-7; D may be TRBD2 (6 bases). In germline, CDR1 is MNHNY, CDR2 SVGAGI (reference sequence). CDR3 length equals 15 residues. The V and J ends lost 6 bases and 0 bases respectively, with 15 bases between them. CDR3 region: CASRPGGSSSYEQYF. CDR3 DNA sequence: TGTGCCAGCAGGCCCGGGGGTTCCAGCTCCTACGAGCAGTACTTC.

The chain is built from TRBV7-2 and TRBJ2-7; 11 nucleotides line up with TRBD2. Germline loops: CDR1 SGHTA, CDR2 FQGNSA. V trimming: 5 bases; J trimming: 3 bases; junction bases outside the gene matches: 9. The CDR3 contains 16 residues. The CDR3 loop is CASSPQLAGVGYEQYF. DNA of the CDR3: TGTGCCAGCAGCCCCCAACTAGCGGGAGTGGGCTACGAGCAGTACTTC.

This chain connects TRBV4-1 to TRBJ2-7, with D possibly matching TRBD2 (6 bases). The CDR3 extends over 15 amino acids. Deletions cut 3 bases from V and 2 bases from J, with 14 bases between. Germline CDR1 reads MGHRA; CDR2 reads YSYEKL. CDR3 DNA: TGCGCCAGCAGCCATGCCGGGAGCCTCCCCTACGAGCAGTACTTC. Translating it yields CASSHAGSLPYEQYF.

This rearrangement joins TRBV7-6 to TRBJ2-3; TRBD2 matches 7 bases. V dropped 7 bases and J dropped 1; count of bases not matched to a gene: 8. This CDR3 spans 15 amino acids. Germline V gene data show CDR1 as SGHVS and CDR2 as FNYEAQ. CDR3 region: CASMLAEGGTDTQYF. The CDR3 DNA sequence: TGTGCCAGCATGCTAGCGGAAGGGGGCACAGATACGCAGTATTTT.

This chain connects TRBV19 to TRBJ1-5; D is uncertain. Germline loops: CDR1 LNHDA, CDR2 SQIVND (reference sequence). Trimming took 1 base from V and 5 from J, leaving 12 bases between them. This CDR3 is 15 amino acids long. CDR3 residues: CASSIVGPSDQPQHF. CDR3 nucleotide sequence: TGTGCCAGTAGTATAGTTGGGCCGTCGGATCAGCCCCAGCATTTT.

The chain links TRBV28 to TRBJ2-5, with D maybe TRBD1 (6 bases). Germline V gene data show CDR1 as MDHEN and CDR2 as SYDVKM. Trimming pared 5 bases from V and 5 bases from J, leaving 18 bases between. The CDR3 spans 15 residues. The CDR3 loop is CASSPSGESWETQYF. CDR3 DNA: TGTGCCAGCAGTCCCTCAGGGGAGAGTTGGGAGACCCAGTACTTC. The full variable domain, its missing parts supplied by reference TRBV28 and TRBJ2-5, is DVKVTQSSRYLVKRTGEKVFLECVQDMDHENMFWYRQDPGLGLRLIYFSYDVKMKEKGDIPEGYSVSREKKERFSLILESASTNQTSMYLCASSPSGESWETQYFGPGTRLLVL.

This chain connects TRBV4-3 to TRBJ2-2; D is possibly TRBD1 (6 bases). V was cut by 0 bases and J by 5 bases, with 7 bases left in between. The germline V gene encodes CDR1 LGHNA and CDR2 YSLEER. The CDR3 length is 14 residues. CDR3 amino acids: CASSQDQGTGELFF. CDR3 coding DNA: TGCGCCAGCAGCCAAGATCAGGGGACCGGGGAGCTGTTTTTT.

This chain links TRBV4-3 with TRBJ2-7; 9 nucleotides match TRBD2. Trimming cost V 0 bases and J 4 bases; bases outside gene matches: 7. CDR1 and CDR2 from the germline V gene are LGHNA and YSLEER. This CDR3 comprises 16 residues. This CDR3 is CASSQDVPSGMYEQYF. The CDR3 nucleotides are TGCGCCAGCAGCCAAGATGTCCCTAGCGGGATGTACGAGCAGTACTTC.

The rearrangement joins TRBV28 to TRBJ1-2; D uncertain. Trimming removed 6 bases from V and 1 base from J, with 15 bases in between. In germline, CDR1 is MDHEN, CDR2 SYDVKM. The CDR3 extends over 15 amino acids. This CDR3 reads CASSESFGFNYGYTF. CDR3 nucleotide sequence: TGTGCCAGCAGCGAATCCTTCGGGTTTAACTATGGCTACACCTTC.

The gene calls are TRBV10-2 and TRBJ2-3; weak D call: TRBD1 (6 bases). Trimming left V 9 bases short and J 0 bases short, with 13 bases between. CDR3 length equals 14 residues. Germline V gene lookup returns CDR1 WSHSY and CDR2 SAAADI. The CDR3: CASSGHSSTDTQYF. CDR3 nucleotide sequence: TGCGCCAGTTCGGGACACTCGAGCACAGATACGCAGTATTTT.

J is TRBJ2-1 and V is TRBV29-1, with TRBD2 matching 8 bases. After removal of 6 bases from V and 5 bases from J, the junction contained 6 bases not matched to a gene. The germline V gene has CDR1 SQVTM and CDR2 ANQGSEA. This CDR3 has 13 amino acids. The CDR3 nucleotides read TGCAGCGTCGGGGGGGACTACAACAATGAGCAGTTCTTC. Residues: CSVGGDYNNEQFF.

CDR3 loop: CASSPAGTANQPQHF. The CDR3 coding sequence is TGTGCCAGCAGCCCAGCCGGGACAGCCAATCAGCCCCAGCATTTT. The gene calls are TRBV9 and TRBJ1-5; 7 nucleotides agree with TRBD1. Germline CDR1 is SGDLS and CDR2 is YYNGEE. This CDR3 has 15 residues. V lost 4 bases and J lost 3; bases outside the gene matches: 7. The full variable domain, rest sourced from reference TRBV9 and TRBJ1-5, is DSGVTQTPKHLITATGQRVTLRCSPRSGDLSVYWYQQSLDQGLQFLIQYYNGEERAKGNILERFSAQQFPDLHSELNLSSLELGDSALYFCASSPAGTANQPQHFGDGTRLSIL.

The chain combines TRBV7-8 with TRBJ2-7; tentatively, D is TRBD2 (6 bases). Looked up from germline, CDR1 is SGHVS and CDR2 is FQNEAQ. V was trimmed by 6 bases and J by 0 bases, leaving 18 bases between them. There are 16 residues in the CDR3. The CDR3 loop is CASRPLGRGSSYEQYF. CDR3 coding DNA: TGTGCCAGCAGACCTCTGGGGCGGGGAAGCTCCTACGAGCAGTACTTC.

This rearrangement joins TRBV19 to TRBJ2-3; 12 nucleotides align to TRBD2. The CDR3 totals 16 residues. Trimming cost V 7 bases and J 4 bases; bases outside gene matches: 9. Germline CDR1 LNHDA, CDR2 SQIVND (reference sequence). The CDR3 loop reads CASTLAPSGRADTQYF. The CDR3 DNA reads TGTGCCAGTACCCTAGCCCCTAGCGGGAGGGCAGATACGCAGTATTTT.

This chain joins TRBV4-3 and TRBJ2-1; TRBD1 aligns across 8 bases. The trim removed 4 bases at V and 4 bases at J, leaving 12 bases unmatched. In germline, CDR1 is LGHNA, CDR2 YSLEER. The CDR3 runs to 17 residues. The CDR3 coding sequence is TGCGCCAGCAGCCCGAATACCCAGGGGGCTAATTACAATGAGCAGTTCTTC. Translated: CASSPNTQGANYNEQFF.